Detailed here is one T cell receptor (beta chain). All enrollees were roughly 18 to 89 years old and from roughly 22 US areas. Under the authors' procedure: Using reference gene primer amplification, nucleated cell counts were estimated. TCRdb's table, derived via immunoSEQ multiplex PCR, lists solely in-frame clones and lacks some. Clone size and V and J calls were adopted from that table, with D and trimming inferred from the DNA. The sample holds roughly 220,000 clones, about four fifths seen once. The data derive from a study of blood T cell repertoires in COVID-19. Overall study context: The United States, Italy and Spain provided the acute and convalescent COVID-19 samples. The cDNA or gDNA used as material had been derived from T cells, B-cell-depleted T cells, or PBMCs.

The CDR3 runs to 12 residues. J lost 6 bases, V lost 4 bases, and 0 bases had no gene match. CDR1 is ENHRY and CDR2 is SYGVKD in the germline V gene. This receptor was taken from a middle-aged woman with acute COVID-19. V gene TRBV10-3 combines with J gene TRBJ2-1; TRBD2 matches 7 bases. The sample comprised PBMCs or T cells enriched from blood (not recorded which). As DNA, the CDR3 is TGTGCCATCAGTGGGGGGGGCAATGAGCAGTTCTTC. Translated, it gives CAISGGGNEQFF.